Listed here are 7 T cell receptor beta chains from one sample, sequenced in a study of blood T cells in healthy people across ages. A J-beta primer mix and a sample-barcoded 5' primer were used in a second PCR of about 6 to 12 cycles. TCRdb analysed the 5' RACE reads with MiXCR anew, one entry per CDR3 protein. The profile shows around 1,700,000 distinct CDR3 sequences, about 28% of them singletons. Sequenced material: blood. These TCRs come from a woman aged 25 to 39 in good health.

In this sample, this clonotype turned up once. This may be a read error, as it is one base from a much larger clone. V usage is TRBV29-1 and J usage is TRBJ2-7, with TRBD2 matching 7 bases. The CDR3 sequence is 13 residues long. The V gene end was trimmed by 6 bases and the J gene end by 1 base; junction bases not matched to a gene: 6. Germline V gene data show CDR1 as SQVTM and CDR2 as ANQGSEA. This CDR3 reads CSVQRGISYEQYF. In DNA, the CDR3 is TGCAGCGTCCAGCGGGGTATATCCTACGAGCAGTACTTC.

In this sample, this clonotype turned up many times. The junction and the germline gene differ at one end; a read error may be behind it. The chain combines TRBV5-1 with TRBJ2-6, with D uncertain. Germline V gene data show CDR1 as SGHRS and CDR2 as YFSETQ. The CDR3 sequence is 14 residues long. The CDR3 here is CASSLGPGANVLTF. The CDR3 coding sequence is TGTGCCAGCAGCTTGGGCCCTGGGGCCAACGTCCTGACTTTC.

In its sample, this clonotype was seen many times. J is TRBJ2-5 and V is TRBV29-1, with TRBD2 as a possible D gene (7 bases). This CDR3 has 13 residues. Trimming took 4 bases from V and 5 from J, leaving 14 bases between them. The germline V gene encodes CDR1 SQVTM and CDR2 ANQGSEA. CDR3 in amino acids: CSVGAGALETQYF. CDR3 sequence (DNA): TGCAGCGTTGGTGCGGGGGCCCTGGAGACCCAGTACTTC.

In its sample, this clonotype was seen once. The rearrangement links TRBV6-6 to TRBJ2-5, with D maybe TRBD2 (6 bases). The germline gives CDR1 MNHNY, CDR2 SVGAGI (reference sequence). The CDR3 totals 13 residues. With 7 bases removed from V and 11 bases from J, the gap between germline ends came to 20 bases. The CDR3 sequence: CASNRGARYEQYF. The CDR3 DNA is TGTGCCAGCAACCGCGGGGCCCGCTACGAACAGTACTTC.

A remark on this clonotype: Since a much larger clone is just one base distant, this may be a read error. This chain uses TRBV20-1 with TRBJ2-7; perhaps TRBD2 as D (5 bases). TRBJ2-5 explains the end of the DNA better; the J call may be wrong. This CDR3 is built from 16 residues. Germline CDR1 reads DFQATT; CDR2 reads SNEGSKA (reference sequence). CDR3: CSAPAEDQSVGETQYF. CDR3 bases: TGCAGTGCCCCAGCGGAGGACCAGTCCGTAGGAGAGACCCAGTACTTC.

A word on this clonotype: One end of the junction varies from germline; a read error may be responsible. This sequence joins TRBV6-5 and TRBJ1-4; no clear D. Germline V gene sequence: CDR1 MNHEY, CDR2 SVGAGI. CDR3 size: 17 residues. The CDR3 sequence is CASSYSRSGLSNEKRFF. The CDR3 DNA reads TGTGCCAGCAGTTACTCGAGATCCGGGTTATCTAATGAAAAACGGTTTTTT.

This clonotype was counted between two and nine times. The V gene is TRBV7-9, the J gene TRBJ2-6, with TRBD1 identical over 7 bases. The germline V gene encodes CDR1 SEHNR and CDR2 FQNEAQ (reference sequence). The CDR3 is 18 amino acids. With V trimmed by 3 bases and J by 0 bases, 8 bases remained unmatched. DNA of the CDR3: TGTGCCAGCAGCTTCTCAACAGGGGCCAGCTCTGGGGCCAACGTCCTGACTTTC. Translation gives CASSFSTGASSGANVLTF.